A few counts support the clone carrying this T cell receptor (beta chain). Time point meaning: newly diagnosed GD, antithyroid drugs for less than 3 months. There was RNA extracted from PBMCs, and the TCR library was made from it. The authors built TCR beta libraries using iRepertoire HTBI primers and Arm-PCR of CDR3 regions. TCRdb independently ran MiXCR on the multiplex PCR reads; one entry per CDR3 protein. The sample shows more than 300,000 distinct CDR3 sequences, around 15% of them seen only once. This record comes from a study of regulatory T cells in long-lasting Graves disease. Trimming shortened V by 2 bases and J by 2 bases, and 17 bases separated the two germline ends. CDR3 length equals 17 residues. Germline lookup yields CDR1 SGDLS and CDR2 YYNGEE. In addition, the sample was reused for a study of T cells in Graves' hyperthyroidism and ophthalmopathy.

The chain couples TRBV9 to TRBJ2-1, with a tentative D call TRBD1 (5 bases). This sample comprised peripheral blood mononuclear cells (PBMCs), obtained at new diagnosis, from a patient treated with antithyroid drugs. The origin of this receptor is a woman aged 18 to 35 with Graves disease. Written as DNA, the CDR3 is TGTGCCAGCAGCGTCTCCGCTGGGGCGGCCACCTACAATGAGCAGTTCTTC. Protein product: CASSVSAGAATYNEQFF.